A single count supports the clone carrying this T cell receptor beta chain. V lost 6 bases and J lost 2; bases outside the gene matches: 6. The CDR3 consists of 17 residues. The germline gives CDR1 SGHVS, CDR2 FQNEAQ. This sample is part of a study of blood T cell repertoires in COVID-19. Profiled with immunoSEQ multiplex PCR; TCRdb holds only in-frame clones, not every one. The sample carries some 200,000 clones, about 86% recorded once. The sequenced sample consisted of peripheral blood. This chain uses TRBV7-8 with TRBJ2-6; 11 nucleotides agree with TRBD1. The TCR sequence derives from a woman aged 18-35 years who had recovered from COVID-19. This CDR3 is CASRRTGGGAGANVLTF. CDR3 bases: TGTGCCAGCAGGCGGACAGGGGGCGGGGCTGGGGCCAACGTCCTGACTTTC.